This T cell receptor (beta chain) was recorded in a study of shared clonotypes between healthy human individuals (TCRdb year 2020). Turning to the overall study: The cohort comprised two women and a few men aged 18 to 49 years. For each donor, CD4 naive and CD4 memory were each given three plates, CD8 naive was given two plates, and CD8 memory was given one plate. The study deeply sequenced blood TCR repertoires of 5 or 6 healthy adults to estimate repertoire size and the extent of clonotype sharing between individuals. Different laboratories and diverse techniques were used to prepare libraries and sequence TCR repertoires, to increase sequencing depth and limit assay-specific biases. Leukapheresis yielded between about 0.85 and 10 billion PBMCs per donor.

The donors were healthy, HIV-negative adults with no recently reported acute infections or vaccinations. Every donor was a Caucasian adult living in Nashville, Tennessee, USA. CD4+ T cells were enriched by magnetic negative selection; naive cells were then positively selected on CD45RA, and the negative fraction formed the memory subset. Blood was obtained by leukapheresis, after which PBMCs were separated by Ficoll-Histopaque density gradient centrifugation and cryopreserved in liquid nitrogen vapor phase. Purity and quantity of every magnetically sorted T cell population were checked by analytical flow cytometry. Genomic DNA was isolated from each sorted fraction and quantified by UV absorbance on a Nanodrop 2000c. Comment on this clone: Its antigen remains undetermined. No base quality values were provided; no much bigger clone lies one nucleotide off. Different DNA sequences within this sample yield the same CDR3.

Using the deep immunoSEQ assay, TCR CDR3 regions were amplified from genomic DNA by multiplex PCR. Extracted genomic DNA from each cell subset was spread evenly across all wells of several immunoSEQ 96-well plates, with each plate serving as a replicate. For sorted subsets, each replicate PCR was loaded with 200 ng genomic DNA, equivalent to 30,000 or so T cell genomes. The purified libraries were quantified using a Qubit 3.0 fluorometer, sized with a Bioanalyzer 2100, and then quantified again using the KAPA Library Quantification kit. Each immunoSEQ 96-well plate was sequenced on its own single-read 150-cycle Illumina NextSeq 550 flow cell. The study's processing was this. Because the immunoSEQ output held only junctional sequences and lacked quality scores, the filtering could not match the filtering applied to full-length reads. To assign V/J genes and CDR3, sequences were annotated using PyIR, a Python wrapper for IgBLAST v1.9, with IMGT germline references. Reads were removed for weak V/J assignments (E-value above 1e-6), missing CDR3, stop codons, out-of-frame junctions, or ambiguous translated residues. V3J clonotypes were defined by identical inferred V gene, J gene, and CDR3 amino acid sequence. Percentage overlap between repertoires was calculated by dividing the number of shared unique clonotypes by the size of the smaller repertoire. Richness of each repertoire was evaluated using RTK rarefaction, the Chao1 estimator, and Recon v2.1 estimates of unobserved clonotypes. For all TCRbeta clonotypes obtained by the gDNA method from a few donors, generation probabilities were computed with OLGA. TCRdb took this table from immuneACCESS and kept in-frame rearrangements with V and J called. Such tables lack part of the clones; where checked against another copy, unresolved V genes explain under half of the gap, and the rest is unexplained. That table gives V, J and clone size, and the DNA gave D and trimming. This sample gives 2.5 million or so clones in total; 90% to 95% of them show up just once. The biggest ten clones account for 0.14% of the sample.

From the germline V gene, CDR1 is SGHRS and CDR2 is YFSETQ. V and J lose 0 bases and 5 bases, and a span of 5 bases separates them. Counted from cysteine to phenylalanine, this CDR3 has 12 amino acids. CDR3 DNA is the only sequence kept; it has 36 bases, read in frame from the first base. Paper-wide results and their limitations: Pairwise subsampling indicated that sequencing depth was expected to affect the degree of clonotype sharing among donors. Around 5.4% of naive CD4, 3.5% of naive CD8, 2% to 2.5% of memory CD4, and 0.4% of memory CD8 clonotypes were shared across a few donors. Naive subsets generally had larger estimated clonotype richness than memory subsets did. Only blood was sampled, and tissue TCR repertoires likely differ from those in blood. Compared with non-shared clonotypes, clonotypes shared by all four sorted-subset donors had higher generation probabilities. Even with the large sequencing depth, rarefaction of the sorted-subset datasets indicated that sequencing was incomplete. Because the study included only a small number of donors, the genetic and exposure-history diversity represented was limited.

The TCR originated in a man aged 18 to 30 in good health. The chain is encoded by TRBV5-1 joined to TRBJ2-5, with no D gene named confidently. The sample taken for sequencing was naive CD4+ T cells sorted from blood. The cell subset or site label of this sample denotes: CD45RA+ positively selected. CDR3 loop: CASSLGAETQYF. The nucleotides read TGCGCCAGCAGCTTGGGGGCCGAGACCCAGTACTTC.